This TCR beta chain was profiled in a study of T-cell memory formation after mild COVID-19. Libraries for TCRalpha and TCRbeta carried sample barcodes and unique molecular identifiers via 5'RACE. TCRdb independently ran MiXCR on the 5' RACE reads; one entry per CDR3 protein. This sample has almost 250,000 distinct CDR3 sequences, with 15% to 19% found just once. The V end lost 8 bases, the J end lost 3 bases, and 10 bases lay between the germline ends. This CDR3 has 12 residues. CDR1 is SEHNR and CDR2 is FQNEAQ in the germline V gene (reference sequence). Comment on this clonotype: Its specificity is unknown.

Notes on the study in general: Day 15 to 85 contracting clones showed balanced CD4/CD8; day 15 to 37 expanders favored CD4+.

What was sequenced was PBMCs or a T cell subset sorted from them (not recorded which). This clonotype was obtained from an adult woman who had mild COVID-19 (a few samples of this study predate the infection). Cell type and time point are not known. The gene calls are TRBV7-9 and TRBJ1-1; D gene unclear. This CDR3 is CASVVLDTEAFF. CDR3 nucleotide sequence: TGTGCCAGCGTGGTTTTGGACACTGAAGCTTTCTTT.